This T cell receptor beta chain was obtained from a study of CD8 T cells in ankylosing spondylitis. This clonotype was seen only a few times. TCRdb passed the 5' RACE reads through MiXCR, listing each CDR3 protein once. The data show a few hundred thousand distinct CDR3 sequences, approximately 22% seen once. V lost 2 bases and J lost 4; bases outside the gene matches: 5. Germline CDR1 DFQATT, CDR2 SNEGSKA (reference sequence). CDR3 size: 14 residues. The clonotype comes from a male donor with ankylosing spondylitis or in good health (not recorded which). The sequencing input was blood, either unsorted or a sorted T cell fraction (not recorded which). This rearrangement joins TRBV20-1 to TRBJ2-7; 10 bases fit TRBD2. CDR3 amino acids: CSARSGLAAYEQYF. CDR3 nucleotide sequence: TGCAGTGCTAGAAGCGGACTAGCGGCTTACGAGCAGTACTTC.